The 3 T cell receptor beta chains given below trace back to one sample, sequenced in a study of blood T cell repertoires in COVID-19. Data came from immunoSEQ multiplex PCR; TCRdb stores just in-frame clones and leaves some out. The profile shows 200,000 to 250,000 clones, around 85% of them singletons. Sequenced material: PBMCs or T cells enriched from blood (not recorded which). These receptors all stem from a man in his forties who had recovered from COVID-19.

The CDR3 protein is CASSSEREAPDTQYF. The CDR3, as DNA: TGCGCCAGCAGCTCTGAGCGGGAGGCTCCCGATACGCAGTATTTT. The chain links TRBV5-1 to TRBJ2-3; 9 nucleotides match TRBD2. The CDR3 consists of 15 residues. Germline CDR1 reads SGHRS; CDR2 reads YFSETQ. The V and J ends lost 3 bases and 6 bases, in that order; junction bases with no gene match: 8. Complete variable domain (other parts from reference TRBV5-1 and TRBJ2-3): KAGVTQTPRYLIKTRGQQVTLSCSPISGHRSVSWYQQTPGQGLQFLFEYFSETQRNKGNFPGRFSGRQFSNSRSEMNVSTLELGDSALYLCASSSEREAPDTQYFGPGTRLTVL.

The chain is built from TRBV28 and TRBJ2-6, with D perhaps matching TRBD2 (6 bases). Germline V CDR1 and CDR2: MDHEN, SYDVKM. V was trimmed by 3 bases and J by 0 bases, leaving 12 bases between them. The CDR3 contains 17 residues. The CDR3 region has the DNA TGTGCCAGCAGTTTCGGGGGTCAGGTCTCTGGGGCCAACGTCCTGACTTTC. Protein product: CASSFGGQVSGANVLTF.

V and J are TRBV19 and TRBJ2-3, with 12 nucleotides matching TRBD2. V lost 3 bases to trimming and J lost 2 bases; unmatched junction nucleotides: 12. The CDR3 sequence is 19 residues long. Germline values: CDR1 LNHDA, CDR2 SQIVND (reference sequence). Here the CDR3 DNA reads TGTGCCAGTAGTATTGAGGCTAGCGGGAGGGCCTGGACCACAGATACGCAGTATTTT. Amino acids: CASSIEASGRAWTTDTQYF.